This entry lists 3 T cell receptor beta chains sequenced from one sample in a study of identical twins. A single record per CDR3 protein comes from TCRdb applying MiXCR to the 5' RACE reads. This table holds approximately 140,000 distinct CDR3 sequences, under 4.5% found once. Sequencing was performed on memory T cells sorted from blood. The receptor source for this set is a man aged 18 to 30 in good health.

This clonotype was found many times. The gene calls are TRBV5-6 and TRBJ2-3, with D unclear. CDR1 SGHDT and CDR2 YYEEEE come from the germline V gene. V was cut by 4 bases and J by 0 bases, with 9 bases left in between. This CDR3 contains 14 residues. This CDR3 reads CASSPDGSTDTQYF. CDR3 coding DNA: TGTGCCAGCAGCCCCGACGGTAGCACAGATACGCAGTATTTT.

This clonotype came up many times. The rearrangement joins TRBV5-1 to TRBJ2-1, with 11 bases lining up with TRBD2. The V and J ends lost 0 bases and 10 bases, in that order; junction bases with no gene match: 12. This CDR3 has 17 residues. CDR1 and CDR2 from the germline V gene are SGHRS and YFSETQ. CDR3 DNA: TGCGCCAGCAGCTTGGGGGTAGCGGGAGGGCCATCAGAAGAGCAGTTCTTC. Encoded protein: CASSLGVAGGPSEEQFF.

This clonotype has a count of ten or more. This sequence joins TRBV5-1 and TRBJ1-5; D remains unclear. CDR3 length equals 13 residues. Germline CDR1 is SGHRS and CDR2 is YFSETQ. Trimming removed 0 bases at V and 6 bases at J, with 7 bases between. The CDR3 nucleotides read TGCGCCAGCAGCTTGGAGCCGGGTCAGCCCCAGCATTTT. It translates to CASSLEPGQPQHF.